These 22 T cell receptor beta chains originate from one sample sequenced in a study of CD8+ T cells in alopecia areata. Following extraction, RNA underwent reverse transcription to cDNA, which served as the sequencing template. The assay was immunoSEQ multiplex PCR, and TCRdb's table has in-frame clones only and misses some. The sample yields 45,000 to 70,000 clones, over 95% seen once. Specimen: CD8+ T cells sorted from blood, collected at week 0. The source is a human donor with alopecia areata.

J is TRBJ2-7 and V is TRBV7-2; 10 bases are a match to TRBD2. CDR1 is SGHTA and CDR2 is FQGNSA in the germline V gene. J gave up 3 bases and V 1 base, and 3 bases lay outside the gene matches. The CDR3 spans 15 residues. The CDR3 nucleotides read TGTGCCAGCAGCTTAGAGGGACTAGCGCTCTACGAGCAGTACTTC. Its protein is CASSLEGLALYEQYF.

V and J are TRBV15 and TRBJ2-5; weak D call: TRBD2 (6 bases). The V gene's germline CDR1 is LNHNV and CDR2 YYDKDF (reference sequence). Trimming stripped 8 bases from V and 7 bases from J, with 23 bases between. This CDR3 region has 15 residues. In DNA form, the CDR3 reads TGTGCCACCGGAAAACGCGGGACCCTGCTCGGGACCCAGTACTTC. Its protein is CATGKRGTLLGTQYF.

The chain is built from TRBV4-2 and TRBJ1-1; D is unclear. The germline V gene encodes CDR1 LGHNA and CDR2 YNFKEQ. The CDR3 is 14 residues long. Trimming removed 0 bases at V and 4 bases at J, with 9 bases between. CDR3 protein: CASSQDLGRTEAFF. As DNA, the CDR3 is TGTGCCAGCAGCCAAGATCTCGGGCGCACTGAAGCTTTCTTT.

The chain employs TRBV12-5 and TRBJ2-2; the D gene could be TRBD1 or TRBD2 (5 bases each). This CDR3 region has 16 residues. Between the trimmed V and J ends, which lost 3 bases and 3 bases, there was a span of 14 bases. In germline, CDR1 is LGHNT, CDR2 FRNRAP. The CDR3 DNA reads TGTGCTAGTGGTTTCGCGACCGGGGCTGACACCGGGGAGCTGTTTTTT. Encoded protein: CASGFATGADTGELFF.

This clone was detected only once. V is TRBV11-2 and J is TRBJ1-4, with D unclear. V was clipped by 0 bases and J by 4 bases, with 9 bases between them. The CDR3 sequence is 15 residues long. From germline, CDR1 is SGHAT and CDR2 FQNNGV. DNA of the CDR3: TGTGCCAGCAGCTTAGAACTCAGCGTTAATGAAAAACTGTTTTTT. Protein: CASSLELSVNEKLFF.

V gene TRBV25-1 combines with J gene TRBJ2-5, with D unresolved. The V end lost 5 bases, the J end lost 1 base, and 17 bases lay between the germline ends. The CDR3 runs 16 residues. Germline assignment: CDR1 MGHDK and CDR2 SYGVNS. The CDR3 region is CASSHLSRNFQETQYF. Here the CDR3 DNA reads TGTGCCAGCAGTCACCTCTCTAGAAACTTCCAAGAGACCCAGTACTTC.

The J gene is TRBJ2-7, the V gene TRBV19; a possible D gene is TRBD2 (6 bases). Germline V gives CDR1 LNHDA, CDR2 SQIVND (reference sequence). V dropped 3 bases and J dropped 7 bases, with 10 bases sitting between them. CDR3 length: 12 amino acids. In nucleotides, the CDR3 is TGTGCCAGTAGTATCGGGGGTTCGGAGCAGTACTTC. Translated, it gives CASSIGGSEQYF.

The chain carries TRBV6-1 and TRBJ2-5; D remains ambiguous. CDR1 is MNHNS and CDR2 is SASEGT in the germline V gene. V lost 8 bases, J lost 5 bases, and 15 bases lay in between. This CDR3 comprises 13 residues. CDR3 loop: CASEAPNHETQYF. CDR3 nucleotide sequence: TGTGCCAGCGAGGCCCCCAATCACGAGACCCAGTACTTC.

Details on this clone: A read error is likely here: a far larger clone is one base away. Other DNA sequences within the sample encode an identical CDR3. The V and J genes are TRBV5-8 and TRBJ1-2, with 8 bases identical to TRBD1. This CDR3 comprises 15 residues. With 4 bases clipped from V and 5 bases from J, the junction kept 10 bases outside the gene matches. Germline V gene lookup returns CDR1 SGHTS and CDR2 YDEGEE. DNA for the CDR3: TGTGCCAGCAGCCAAGATAGGACAGGGCAATATGGCTACACCTTC. Translated: CASSQDRTGQYGYTF.

The V call is TRBV19, the J call TRBJ2-1; D perhaps matches TRBD1 (5 bases). Germline CDR1 is LNHDA and CDR2 is SQIVND (reference sequence). Trimming took off 5 bases at V and 3 bases at J, with 8 bases between the two ends. The CDR3 extends over 13 amino acids. The CDR3 DNA reads TGTGCCAGTAGTCTTAGGGGCTACAATGAGCAGTTCTTC. Protein product: CASSLRGYNEQFF.

This clone is a singleton in its sample. CDR3 in DNA: TGTGCCATCAGCGGATCGGTTTCAGCATCTGACGAGCAGTACTTC. It translates to CAISGSVSASDEQYF. The V gene is TRBV10-3, the J gene TRBJ2-7, with no clear D. The length of the CDR3 is 15 residues. Germline values: CDR1 ENHRY, CDR2 SYGVKD. The V gene lost 6 bases and the J gene lost 5 bases, with 20 bases spanning the gap.

V is TRBV4-1 and J is TRBJ2-7, with 7 bases lining up with TRBD1. V lost 1 base to trimming and J lost 2 bases; unmatched junction nucleotides: 5. The germline V gene encodes CDR1 MGHRA and CDR2 YSYEKL. The CDR3 loop spans 15 amino acids. CDR3 sequence (DNA): TGCGCCAGCAGCCAAGGGACAGGATTTCCCTACGAGCAGTACTTC. Protein sequence: CASSQGTGFPYEQYF.

V and J are TRBV23-1 and TRBJ2-1, with no clear D. TRBV23-1 is an ORF, and what it does is uncertain. V shed 4 bases and J shed 4 bases, with 17 bases lying between them. The CDR3 spans 16 residues. The CDR3 reads CASSPFGPPNYNEQFF. DNA for the CDR3: TGCGCCAGCAGTCCCTTTGGACCCCCTAATTACAATGAGCAGTTCTTC.

This chain uses TRBV9 with TRBJ2-3; TRBD2 aligns across 8 bases. In germline, CDR1 is SGDLS, CDR2 YYNGEE. V trimming: 0 bases; J trimming: 2 bases; junction bases outside the gene matches: 5. This CDR3 spans 16 amino acids. In nucleotides, the CDR3 is TGTGCCAGCAGCGTAGAAGTAGCGGGGCCCACAGATACGCAGTATTTT. The encoded protein is CASSVEVAGPTDTQYF.

In its sample, this clone was seen once. The rearrangement links TRBV29-1 to TRBJ2-5; 9 bases line up with TRBD1. The DNA end favors TRBJ2-7, so the J call may be wrong. Germline CDR1 reads SQVTM; CDR2 reads ANQGSEA. CDR3 length: 11 amino acids. The CDR3 DNA follows: TGCAGCGTAGGACAGGGGCGCGAGCAGTACTTC. As protein: CSVGQGREQYF.

V is TRBV5-4 and J is TRBJ2-5; TRBD2 aligns across 11 bases. V was clipped by 0 bases and J by 6 bases; unmatched bases: 7. CDR1 and CDR2 from the germline V gene are SGHNT and YYREEE (reference sequence). This CDR3 is 16 amino acids long. The CDR3 DNA reads as TGTGCCAGCAGCTTGGAAACTAGCGGGGGTACGAAGACCCAGTACTTC. It is translated as CASSLETSGGTKTQYF.

The V call is TRBV7-8, the J call TRBJ2-1, with TRBD1 identical over 9 bases. Looked up from germline, CDR1 is SGHVS and CDR2 is FQNEAQ. The CDR3 extends over 14 amino acids. The trim removed 5 bases at V and 8 bases at J, leaving 7 bases unmatched. This chain's CDR3 is CASSAEQGADEQFF. CDR3 DNA sequence: TGTGCCAGCAGCGCCGAACAGGGGGCCGATGAGCAGTTCTTC.

The chain has TRBV7-9 and TRBJ2-1; weak D call: TRBD2 (5 bases). The V end lost 4 bases, the J end lost 4 bases, and 11 bases lay between the germline ends. The length of the CDR3 is 14 residues. Per germline, CDR1 SEHNR and CDR2 FQNEAQ (reference sequence). The CDR3 here is CASSSDSLYNEQFF. As DNA, the CDR3 is TGTGCCAGCAGCTCGGACTCGCTTTACAATGAGCAGTTCTTC.

This chain connects TRBV14 to TRBJ2-5; D is possibly TRBD1 (5 bases). Germline CDR1 reads SGHDN; CDR2 reads FVKESK. Trimming removed 0 bases from V and 1 base from J, with 12 bases in between. This CDR3 is built from 16 residues. Here the CDR3 reads CASSQDEDSTQETQYF. The CDR3 bases are TGTGCCAGCAGCCAAGATGAAGACAGCACCCAAGAGACCCAGTACTTC.

CDR3 sequence (DNA): TGTGCCACCAGCGCCCGGCCCCTTGGAAACACCATATATTTT. This encodes CATSARPLGNTIYF. The V gene is TRBV15, the J gene TRBJ1-3; D is uncertain. V shed 5 bases and J shed 3 bases, with 11 bases lying between them. This CDR3 is built from 14 residues. CDR1 and CDR2 from the germline V gene are LNHNV and YYDKDF (reference sequence).

The gene calls are TRBV11-2 and TRBJ2-1; 8 bases fit TRBD2. The CDR3 is 15 residues long. With V trimmed by 3 bases and J by 6 bases, 7 bases remained unmatched. Germline V gene lookup returns CDR1 SGHAT and CDR2 FQNNGV. CDR3 DNA: TGTGCCAGCAGCTTCCCACTCCGGGGGGGCAATGAGCAGTTCTTC. Residues: CASSFPLRGGNEQFF. Using reference TRBV11-2 and TRBJ2-1 for the parts outside the CDR3, the full variable domain is EAGVAQSPRYKIIEKRQSVAFWCNPISGHATLYWYQQILGQGPKLLIQFQNNGVVDDSQLPKDRFSAERLKGVDSTLKIQPAKLEDSAVYLCASSFPLRGGNEQFFGPGTRLTVL.

The chain has TRBV7-9 and TRBJ2-7, with no clear D. From germline, CDR1 is SEHNR and CDR2 FQNEAQ (reference sequence). Trimming removed 3 bases at V and 5 bases at J, with 11 bases between. The CDR3 extends over 13 amino acids. CDR3 DNA sequence: TGTGCCAGCAGCTTTGAGGCAAACGACGAGCAGTACTTC. Its translation: CASSFEANDEQYF.